This TCR beta chain was sequenced in a study of T cells expressing NK-cell markers. Background on the study: Sorted CD3+CD56+NKG2C+, CD3+CD56+NKG2C- and CD3+CD56-NKG2C+ T-cell subsets were beta-chain profiled. Out of eight donors sequenced, seven tested HCMV-seropositive and the remaining one seronegative. Overall study results and limits: In several donors, dominant CD3+CD56+NKG2C+ clones formed about 1.0-7.5% of CD8+ cells. Similarly, these clonotypes led the CD3+CD56-NKG2C+ fraction as well in a few donors.

With respect to this clonotype: Its antigen is undetermined.

After re-calling the 5' RACE reads, TCRdb lists one entry per CDR3 protein, DNA absent. The sample has 150,000 to 200,000 distinct CDR3 sequences. Germline CDR1 is KGHDR and CDR2 is SFDVKD. There are 13 residues in the CDR3. The sample comprised blood T cells: a sorted CD56 or NKG2C T cell subset, CD4+ or CD8+ T cells, or bulk PBMC T cells (not recorded which). This sequence was found in a woman aged 18-69 years in good health. The J gene is TRBJ1-5, the V gene TRBV24-1; the D call from TCRdb, TRBD1, cannot be confirmed without DNA. The CDR3 reads CATVPTGGQPQHF.